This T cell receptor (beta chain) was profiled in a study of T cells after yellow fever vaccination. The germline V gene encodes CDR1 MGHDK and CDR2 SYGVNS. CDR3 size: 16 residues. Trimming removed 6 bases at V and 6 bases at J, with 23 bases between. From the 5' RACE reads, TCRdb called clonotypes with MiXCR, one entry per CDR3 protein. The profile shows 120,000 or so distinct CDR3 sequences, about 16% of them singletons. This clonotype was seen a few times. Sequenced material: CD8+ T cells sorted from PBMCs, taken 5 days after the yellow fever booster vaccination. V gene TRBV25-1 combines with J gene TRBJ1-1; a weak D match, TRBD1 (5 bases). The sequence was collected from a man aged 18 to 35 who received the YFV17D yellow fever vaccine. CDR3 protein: CASREVSGGDNAEAFF. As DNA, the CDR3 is TGTGCCAGCAGAGAAGTTAGTGGGGGGGATAACGCTGAAGCTTTCTTT.